This TCR beta chain was sequenced for a study of T-cell reconstitution after alpha-beta-depleted transplantation in children. Unique molecular identifiers were used in preparing the TCRbeta library. TCRdb ran MiXCR on the PCR reads and lists one entry per CDR3 protein. The sample holds about 610,000 distinct CDR3 sequences, 8% to 11% seen once. Trimming removed 2 bases at V and 9 bases at J, with 13 bases between. The CDR3 has 13 amino acids. Germline V gene sequence: CDR1 ENHRY, CDR2 SYGVKD. V and J are TRBV10-3 and TRBJ2-5; D is perhaps TRBD1 (5 bases). Sample: PBMCs from the stem cell graft donor, taken from the stem cell graft. The receptor comes from a human donor who donated a stem cell graft to a child with acute myeloid leukemia. DNA of the CDR3: TGTGCCATCAGTGAGGGAGAAGGGGTGGCCCAGTACTTC. This gives the protein CAISEGEGVAQYF.